Presented here are 6 T cell receptor beta chains from one specimen sequenced in a study of CD8+CD57+ T cells in acquired aplastic anemia listed by TCRdb under 2018. The run used an Illumina HiSeq 2000. TCR beta VDJ combination and CDR3 sequence profiling used genomic DNA as the template. Clones were called with MiXCR by TCRdb after fastp trimmed the public reads at Q25, and only in-frame beta chains were retained. Rows with a matching CDR3 protein are joined into one entry that keeps the most common DNA and genes. This sample comprises approximately 190,000 distinct CDR3 sequences, around 45% of them detected only once. The ten most abundant clones make up approximately 9.7% of the sample. The patients picked for sequencing were ones in whom flow cytometry had shown an expansion of CD8+CD57+ cells. The sample comprised sorted CD4+, CD8+, or CD8+CD57+ T cells (not recorded which) from PBMCs. Receptor source: a human donor with aplastic anemia.

Regarding this clonotype: The junction departs from the called germline gene at one end, perhaps through a read error. The CDR3 region has the DNA TGTGCCAGCGGTGACGCCGGGACGGGATGTTACGAGCAGTACTTC. This gives the protein CASGDAGTGCYEQYF. The rearrangement uses TRBV25-1 and TRBJ2-7; either TRBD1 or TRBD2 may supply D (5 bases each). CDR3 length: 15 residues. The germline CDR1 and CDR2 sequences are MGHDK and SYGVNS.

The chain uses TRBV7-6 and TRBJ2-7; 8 bases align to TRBD2. The CDR3 covers 13 residues. Losses at the gene ends were 5 bases for V and 4 bases for J; bases not matched to a gene: 4. Germline V gene sequence: CDR1 SGHVS, CDR2 FNYEAQ. The CDR3 DNA reads TGTGCCAGCAGCCCGGGACTAGAATACGAGCAGTACTTC. Its protein is CASSPGLEYEQYF.

The sample holds many counts of this clonotype. The chain links TRBV12-3 or TRBV12-4 to TRBJ2-3; 15 bases match TRBD2. V was clipped by 6 bases and J by 4 bases; unmatched bases: 8. This CDR3 has 17 residues. The CDR3 DNA follows: TGTGCCAGCAGAGCAGGGACTAGCGGGAGGTTCGCAGATACGCAGTATTTT. Translation: CASRAGTSGRFADTQYF.

The V call is TRBV6-1, the J call TRBJ1-2, with a tentative D call TRBD1 (5 bases). This CDR3 contains 13 residues. The germline V gene encodes CDR1 MNHNS and CDR2 SASEGT. Trimming stripped 3 bases from V and 4 bases from J, with 9 bases between. For the CDR3, the DNA is TGTGCCAGCAGTGACGGGGCGGGCTATGGCTACACCTTC. Its translation: CASSDGAGYGYTF.

This sequence joins TRBV6-4 and TRBJ2-2, with unresolved D. Deletions cut 0 bases from V and 9 bases from J, with 8 bases between. The CDR3 consists of 13 residues. Germline CDR1 is MRHNA and CDR2 is SNTAGT. CDR3 nucleotides: TGTGCCAGCAGTGACTCGATGGGCAGGGAGCTGTTTTTT. This sequence encodes CASSDSMGRELFF.

This chain uses TRBV2 with TRBJ2-7; D is ambiguous. Germline-derived CDR1 and CDR2 are SNHLY and FYNNEI. This CDR3 is 13 amino acids long. CDR3 sequence reads: CATSKAQDYEQYF. DNA for the CDR3: TGTGCTACCTCTAAGGCGCAGGACTACGAGCAGTACTTC.